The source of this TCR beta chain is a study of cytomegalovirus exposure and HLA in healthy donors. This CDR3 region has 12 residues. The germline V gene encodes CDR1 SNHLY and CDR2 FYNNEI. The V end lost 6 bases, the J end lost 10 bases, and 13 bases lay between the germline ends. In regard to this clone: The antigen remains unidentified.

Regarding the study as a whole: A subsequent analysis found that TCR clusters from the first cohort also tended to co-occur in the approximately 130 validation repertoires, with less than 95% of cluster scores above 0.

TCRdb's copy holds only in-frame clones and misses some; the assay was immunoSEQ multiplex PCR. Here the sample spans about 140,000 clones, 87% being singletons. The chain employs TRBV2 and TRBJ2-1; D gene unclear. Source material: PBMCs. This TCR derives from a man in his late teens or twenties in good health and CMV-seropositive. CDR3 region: CASSAQINEQFF. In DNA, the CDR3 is TGTGCCAGCAGCGCCCAGATCAACGAGCAGTTCTTC.